Each of the 19 T cell receptor beta chains below was sequenced from the same sample in a study of long-term antiretroviral therapy in people with HIV. Assay version v3.0 of immunoSEQ was used, and it was run at survey level. Profiling relied on immunoSEQ multiplex PCR, and the TCRdb table lists in-frame clones only, not all of them. The table records roughly 23,000 clones, more than 75% of them present only once. The input for sequencing was unsorted PBMCs, taken 1.8 years before starting antiretroviral therapy. Receptor source: a woman in her 30s with HIV.

The rearrangement links TRBV2 to TRBJ2-5, with 7 bases matching TRBD2. J gave up 2 bases and V 11 bases, and 5 bases lay outside the gene matches. Germline assignment: CDR1 SNHLY and CDR2 FYNNEI. This CDR3 has 12 amino acids. The CDR3 region is CACGGTQETQYF. The DNA for the CDR3 is TGTGCCTGCGGGGGTACACAAGAGACCCAGTACTTC.

This chain joins TRBV4-1 and TRBJ2-5, with a tentative D call TRBD2 (6 bases). This CDR3 comprises 15 residues. The germline V and J ends were trimmed by 2 bases and 5 bases, with 15 bases remaining between them. The germline CDR1 and CDR2 sequences are MGHRA and YSYEKL. The CDR3 nucleotides are TGCGCCAGCAGCCAATCCAGTGGAGGGCGTGAGACCCAGTACTTC. The encoded protein is CASSQSSGGRETQYF.

V is TRBV19 and J is TRBJ1-2; TRBD1 might be the D (6 bases). The CDR3 loop spans 17 amino acids. Germline V gene lookup returns CDR1 LNHDA and CDR2 SQIVND (reference sequence). The V gene lost 9 bases and the J gene lost 5 bases, with 28 bases spanning the gap. CDR3 loop: CASFPGAGALGLYGYTF. Here the CDR3 DNA reads TGTGCCAGCTTCCCGGGGGCAGGTGCCCTAGGCCTATATGGCTACACCTTC. Combining the CDR3 with reference TRBV19 and TRBJ1-2 gives the whole variable domain DGGITQSPKYLFRKEGQNVTLSCEQNLNHDAMYWYRQDPGQGLRLIYYSQIVNDFQKGDIAEGYSVSREKKESFPLTVTSAQKNPTAFYLCASFPGAGALGLYGYTFGSGTRLTVV.

The rearrangement uses TRBV2 and TRBJ2-2; D is unresolved. The CDR3 is 14 residues long. The germline CDR1 and CDR2 sequences are SNHLY and FYNNEI. V was cut by 2 bases and J by 3 bases, with 7 bases left in between. In DNA, the CDR3 is TGTGCCAGCAGTGAAAACGTTCACACCGGGGAGCTGTTTTTT. This sequence encodes CASSENVHTGELFF.

The chain carries TRBV21-1 and TRBJ1-4; the D call in the table, TRBD1, was not verified against the DNA. TRBV21-1 is tagged as a pseudogene. This CDR3 contains 14 residues. CDR3 DNA sequence: TGTGCCAGCACGTGGGGACAGGTTAATGAAAAACTGTTTTTT. The encoded protein is CASTWGQVNEKLFF.

The chain recombines TRBV2 with TRBJ1-5, with 7 bases lining up with TRBD1. Germline loops: CDR1 SNHLY, CDR2 FYNNEI. This CDR3 has 15 residues. V was clipped by 5 bases and J by 7 bases; unmatched bases: 11. CDR3 coding DNA: TGTGCCAGCAGTTGGGAGGGGGCGCCGGACCAGCCCCAGCATTTT. Its protein is CASSWEGAPDQPQHF.

The chain couples TRBV25-1 to TRBJ1-1; possible D gene TRBD1, 5 bases. This CDR3 region has 14 residues. V dropped 1 base and J dropped 4 bases, with 10 bases sitting between them. Germline lookup yields CDR1 MGHDK and CDR2 SYGVNS. The CDR3 reads CASSESGGSTEAFF. The CDR3 DNA reads as TGTGCCAGCAGTGAATCGGGGGGTTCCACTGAAGCTTTCTTT.

In nucleotides, the CDR3 is TGTGCCAGCAGGGACGAGGGGGGAGTCGCTGAAGCTTTCTTT. Protein product: CASRDEGGVAEAFF. This chain connects TRBV6-5 to TRBJ1-1; a possible D gene is TRBD1 (6 bases). Germline CDR1 and CDR2: MNHEY and SVGAGI. V lost 6 bases and J 6 bases, leaving 17 bases between the germline ends. The CDR3 has 14 amino acids.

The chain employs TRBV5-1 and TRBJ1-1; no clear D. Trimming pared 0 bases from V and 5 bases from J, leaving 8 bases between. The CDR3 is 13 residues long. The V gene's germline CDR1 is SGHRS and CDR2 YFSETQ. CDR3 protein: CASSLAASTEAFF. In DNA form, the CDR3 reads TGCGCCAGCAGCTTGGCCGCGAGTACTGAAGCTTTCTTT.

The chain recombines TRBV5-5 with TRBJ2-5; possibly TRBD1 or TRBD2 for D (6 bases each). The CDR3 runs to 12 residues. The V gene lost 5 bases and the J gene lost 4 bases, with 9 bases spanning the gap. Germline V gene data show CDR1 as SGHKS and CDR2 as YYEKEE (reference sequence). The CDR3 sequence: CASRRDTETQYF. In DNA, the CDR3 is TGTGCCAGCAGGCGGGACACAGAGACCCAGTACTTC.

The chain uses TRBV13 and TRBJ2-3; weak D call: TRBD1 (5 bases). The CDR3 extends over 14 amino acids. Trimming removed 5 bases from V and 7 bases from J, with 16 bases in between. Germline values: CDR1 PRHDT, CDR2 FYEKMQ (reference sequence). The CDR3 loop reads CASSLMRQTHTQYF. The CDR3 DNA is TGTGCCAGCAGCCTCATGCGACAGACCCATACGCAGTATTTT.

The chain couples TRBV19 to TRBJ2-5; the match to TRBD2 covers 8 bases. Germline CDR1 is LNHDA and CDR2 is SQIVND (reference sequence). V shed 3 bases and J 1 base; nucleotides not matched to a gene: 7. This CDR3 contains 16 residues. The CDR3 reads CASSIGGAGSQETQYF. In nucleotides, the CDR3 is TGTGCCAGTAGTATCGGGGGGGCCGGGTCCCAAGAGACCCAGTACTTC.

This clone was counted a single time. The chain links TRBV27 to TRBJ2-7; D uncertain. The V end was cut by 6 bases, the J end by 3 bases, with 12 bases between. Germline V gene data show CDR1 as MNHEY and CDR2 as SMNVEV (reference sequence). This CDR3 contains 13 residues. The CDR3 sequence: CASSYTIGYEQYF. In DNA form, the CDR3 reads TGTGCCAGCAGCTATACAATCGGCTACGAGCAGTACTTC.

V and J are TRBV9 and TRBJ2-5; 7 positions match TRBD1. CDR1 and CDR2 (germline): SGDLS, YYNGEE. V trimming: 3 bases; J trimming: 1 base; junction bases outside the gene matches: 15. The CDR3 sequence is 18 residues long. CDR3 DNA: TGTGCCAGCAGCGGCGCGTTGCGAAGGGGGCTAGGCCAAGAGACCCAGTACTTC. Protein: CASSGALRRGLGQETQYF.

CDR3 in DNA: TGTGCCAGCAGCGTAGTAGAGACGAACTCTGGAAACACCATATATTTT. Translation gives CASSVVETNSGNTIYF. This chain joins TRBV9 and TRBJ1-3; D is unresolved. This CDR3 contains 16 residues. Germline V gives CDR1 SGDLS, CDR2 YYNGEE. The V end was cut by 0 bases, the J end by 0 bases, with 10 bases between.

The chain has TRBV19 and TRBJ1-4; D is uncertain. This CDR3 is built from 15 residues. The germline CDR1 and CDR2 sequences are LNHDA and SQIVND (reference sequence). The V gene lost 3 bases and the J gene lost 3 bases, with 11 bases spanning the gap. This CDR3 is CASSMQNIPNEKLFF. The DNA of the CDR3 is TGTGCCAGTAGTATGCAGAATATTCCTAATGAAAAACTGTTTTTT.

The genes are TRBV5-1 and TRBJ2-3, with 7 bases matching TRBD1. Germline V gene sequence: CDR1 SGHRS, CDR2 YFSETQ. Trimming cost V 0 bases and J 4 bases; bases outside gene matches: 5. The CDR3 contains 15 residues. The CDR3 nucleotides are TGCGCCAGCAGCTTGGCCGGGACAGTGTCAGATACGCAGTATTTT. Amino acid sequence: CASSLAGTVSDTQYF.

The gene calls are TRBV6-4 and TRBJ2-5; a possible D gene is TRBD2 (6 bases). From germline, CDR1 is MRHNA and CDR2 SNTAGT. V was shortened by 11 bases and J by 0 bases, with 10 bases between the two germline ends. CDR3 length: 12 residues. CDR3 amino acids: CAFRDYQETQYF. CDR3 DNA sequence: TGTGCCTTCAGGGACTACCAAGAGACCCAGTACTTC.

The V and J genes are TRBV9 and TRBJ1-6; unclear D gene. The CDR3 consists of 13 residues. The V end lost 3 bases, the J end lost 3 bases, and 4 bases lay between the germline ends. CDR1 is SGDLS, CDR2 YYNGEE, per germline. CDR3 protein: CASSANYNSPLHF. DNA of the CDR3: TGTGCCAGCAGCGCTAACTATAATTCACCCCTCCACTTT.